These 21 T cell receptor beta chains were sequenced from one sample in a study of OX40 agonist ivuxolimab in advanced cancers. Measured with immunoSEQ multiplex PCR; TCRdb has only the in-frame clones, and not every one. This sample yields some 77,000 clones, of which 90% are seen a single time; approximately 1.8% belongs to the top ten. The source material was CD4+ or CD8+ T cells sorted from blood, sampled in a trial of the OX40 agonist ivuxolimab. These receptor sequences come from an adult with an advanced solid tumor such as melanoma, head and neck, liver or kidney cancer.

The chain combines TRBV7-2 with TRBJ1-2, with D uncertain. The CDR3 runs 14 residues. Germline V gives CDR1 SGHTA, CDR2 FQGNSA. Trimming shortened V by 1 base and J by 4 bases, and 10 bases separated the two germline ends. The CDR3 DNA sequence: TGTGCCAGCAGCTTAGAATCACAGATCTATGGCTACACCTTC. It yields the protein CASSLESQIYGYTF.

The gene calls are TRBV27 and TRBJ1-2, with D tentatively TRBD1 (6 bases). There are 13 residues in the CDR3. Germline CDR1 is MNHEY and CDR2 is SMNVEV (reference sequence). V dropped 3 bases and J dropped 7 bases, with 12 bases sitting between them. Written as DNA, the CDR3 is TGTGCCAGCAGTTTTATAGGGGGTTCTGGCTACACCTTC. Translating gives CASSFIGGSGYTF.

This chain connects TRBV28 to TRBJ2-3, with TRBD2 identical over 9 bases. The CDR3 has 15 residues. Germline values: CDR1 MDHEN, CDR2 SYDVKM. Germline trimming cut 10 bases from V and 7 bases from J; bases unmatched to any gene: 15. The CDR3 DNA reads as TGTGCCACCGGAAACCGCGCGGGGGGGCCAAATACGCAGTATTTT. Translating it yields CATGNRAGGPNTQYF.

V and J are TRBV28 and TRBJ1-2; D ambiguous. V dropped 6 bases and J dropped 8 bases, with 10 bases sitting between them. Germline-derived CDR1 and CDR2 are MDHEN and SYDVKM. The CDR3 is 11 residues long. The CDR3 loop reads CASRTDWGYTF. The CDR3 nucleotides are TGTGCCAGCAGAACAGACTGGGGCTACACCTTC.

J is TRBJ1-2 and V is TRBV7-8, with D possibly matching TRBD1 (6 bases). This CDR3 comprises 14 residues. The V gene lost 6 bases and the J gene lost 1 base, with 12 bases spanning the gap. From germline, CDR1 is SGHVS and CDR2 FQNEAQ. The DNA of the CDR3 is TGTGCCAGCAGTTCTCGGACAGATAACTATGGCTACACCTTC. Encoded protein: CASSSRTDNYGYTF.

This clone has just one count. This rearrangement joins TRBV7-2 to TRBJ2-3; perhaps TRBD2 as D (5 bases). V was shortened by 0 bases and J by 4 bases, with 8 bases between the two germline ends. The CDR3 has 14 amino acids. Germline-derived CDR1 and CDR2 are SGHTA and FQGNSA. CDR3 protein: CASSLAGAPDTQYF. CDR3 in DNA: TGTGCCAGCAGCTTAGCGGGAGCCCCAGATACGCAGTATTTT.

This rearrangement joins TRBV6-1 to TRBJ1-2; D is unclear. The V gene lost 8 bases and the J gene lost 5 bases, with 15 bases spanning the gap. Germline V gene data show CDR1 as MNHNS and CDR2 as SASEGT. The CDR3 spans 13 residues. The CDR3 DNA sequence: TGTGCCAGCCTCACCGATGCAATTTATGGCTACACCTTC. Amino acid sequence: CASLTDAIYGYTF.

The rearrangement uses TRBV7-6 and TRBJ2-6; no reliable D call. V lost 5 bases to trimming and J lost 3 bases, with 8 bases between them. This CDR3 has 14 amino acids. The germline V gene encodes CDR1 SGHVS and CDR2 FNYEAQ. This CDR3 reads CASSAPGGANVLTF. The DNA for the CDR3 is TGTGCCAGCAGCGCCCCGGGTGGGGCCAACGTCCTGACTTTC.

This clone was recorded once. V usage is TRBV11-3 and J usage is TRBJ2-7; no clear D gene. CDR1 is SGHNT and CDR2 is YENEEA in the germline V gene. The length of the CDR3 is 12 residues. V was cut by 2 bases and J by 4 bases, with 6 bases left in between. The CDR3 nucleotides read TGTGCCAGCAGCTTACGAGGATACGAGCAGTACTTC. Translating it yields CASSLRGYEQYF.

This rearrangement joins TRBV11-3 to TRBJ1-1; D may be TRBD1 (5 bases). Trimming shortened V by 3 bases and J by 5 bases, and 10 bases separated the two germline ends. This CDR3 has 13 amino acids. Germline assignment: CDR1 SGHNT and CDR2 YENEEA. CDR3 protein: CASSFSGLTEAFF. DNA of the CDR3: TGTGCCAGCAGCTTTTCAGGGCTGACTGAAGCTTTCTTT. The whole variable domain, remainder taken from reference TRBV11-3 and TRBJ1-1, is EAGVVQSPRYKIIEKKQPVAFWCNPISGHNTLYWYLQNLGQGPELLIRYENEEAVDDSQLPKDRFSAERLKGVDSTLKIQPAELGDSAVYLCASSFSGLTEAFFGQGTRLTVV.

V usage is TRBV5-4 and J usage is TRBJ1-3; TRBD1 might be the D (5 bases). The germline CDR1 and CDR2 sequences are SGHNT and YYREEE (reference sequence). The length of the CDR3 is 17 residues. Trimming took off 3 bases at V and 0 bases at J, with 16 bases between the two ends. CDR3 DNA: TGTGCCAGCAGCTCAACACGGGACGCCTACTCTGGAAACACCATATATTTT. Its translation is CASSSTRDAYSGNTIYF.

J is TRBJ1-2 and V is TRBV28, with D perhaps matching TRBD1 (6 bases). Germline-derived CDR1 and CDR2 are MDHEN and SYDVKM. This CDR3 has 13 amino acids. V shed 6 bases and J shed 8 bases, with 16 bases lying between them. In nucleotides, the CDR3 is TGTGCCAGCAGCCCGAGGGGGGCCTGGGGCTACACCTTC. Translated, it gives CASSPRGAWGYTF.

V gene TRBV7-9 combines with J gene TRBJ2-5; 9 bases are shared with TRBD1. The CDR3 runs to 15 residues. The germline gives CDR1 SEHNR, CDR2 FQNEAQ (reference sequence). After removal of 3 bases from V and 5 bases from J, the junction contained 7 bases not matched to a gene. This CDR3 is CASSLTQGAMETQYF. The CDR3 nucleotides read TGTGCCAGCAGCTTGACACAGGGGGCGATGGAGACCCAGTACTTC.

The chain uses TRBV12-5 and TRBJ2-2; D not resolved. Trimming pared 2 bases from V and 0 bases from J, leaving 16 bases between. Germline CDR1 and CDR2: LGHNT and FRNRAP. CDR3 length equals 18 residues. For the CDR3, the DNA is TGTGCTAGTGGTTTGAGAAGGGATCGGTTCGCGAACACCGGGGAGCTGTTTTTT. Encoded protein: CASGLRRDRFANTGELFF.

The V call is TRBV27, the J call TRBJ2-7; 9 positions agree with TRBD2. This CDR3 has 14 residues. Germline values: CDR1 MNHEY, CDR2 SMNVEV (reference sequence). Trimming took 5 bases from V and 3 from J; bases not matched to a gene: 5. The CDR3 sequence is CASSPYSGSYEQYF. The CDR3 coding sequence is TGTGCCAGCAGTCCCTATAGCGGGAGCTACGAGCAGTACTTC.

The V call is TRBV27, the J call TRBJ1-2, with D maybe TRBD1 (5 bases). The CDR3 length is 14 residues. CDR1 and CDR2 from the germline V gene are MNHEY and SMNVEV (reference sequence). With 8 bases removed from V and 8 bases from J, the gap between germline ends came to 21 bases. CDR3 nucleotide sequence: TGTGCCAGCGCCGAAGCAGGGTTGTCGCGGGGCTACACCTTC. It yields the protein CASAEAGLSRGYTF.

This rearrangement joins TRBV18 to TRBJ2-3; D is unresolved. This CDR3 spans 11 amino acids. Germline V gives CDR1 KGHSH, CDR2 LQKENI. The V end was cut by 3 bases, the J end by 6 bases, with 4 bases between. The CDR3 spells CASSPWDTQYF. The CDR3 DNA sequence: TGTGCCAGCTCACCGTGGGATACGCAGTATTTT.

The chain links TRBV28 to TRBJ1-2, with 8 bases aligning to TRBD1. There are 14 residues in the CDR3. Germline values: CDR1 MDHEN, CDR2 SYDVKM. V was pared by 5 bases and J by 7 bases, with 9 bases of the junction left unmatched. CDR3 bases: TGTGCCAGCAGTCGCAGTGGGACAGGTCGTGGCTACACCTTC. The encoded protein is CASSRSGTGRGYTF.

V and J are TRBV28 and TRBJ1-2, with unresolved D. Trimming removed 5 bases from V and 4 bases from J, with 14 bases in between. The CDR3 is 14 amino acids. Germline CDR1 MDHEN, CDR2 SYDVKM. The CDR3 here is CASSPPQEAYGYTF. The CDR3 nucleotides are TGTGCCAGCAGTCCCCCTCAGGAGGCCTATGGCTACACCTTC.

Only one count was recorded for this clone. The chain employs TRBV4-2 and TRBJ2-5, with D perhaps matching TRBD1 or TRBD2 (5 bases each). Germline lookup yields CDR1 LGHNA and CDR2 YNFKEQ. V gave up 5 bases and J gave up 4 bases, with 11 bases separating them. The CDR3 runs 13 residues. The CDR3 coding sequence is TGTGCCAGCAGCTCCGGGGCTGTAGAGACCCAGTACTTC. As protein: CASSSGAVETQYF.

The genes are TRBV4-1 and TRBJ1-6; 8 nucleotides line up with TRBD1. Germline CDR1 reads MGHRA; CDR2 reads YSYEKL. V lost 4 bases, J lost 6 bases, and 8 bases stayed unmatched. The CDR3 consists of 16 residues. CDR3 DNA: TGCGCCAGCAGCCTCGGACAGGGACCGATTAATTCACCCCTCCACTTT. The encoded protein is CASSLGQGPINSPLHF.